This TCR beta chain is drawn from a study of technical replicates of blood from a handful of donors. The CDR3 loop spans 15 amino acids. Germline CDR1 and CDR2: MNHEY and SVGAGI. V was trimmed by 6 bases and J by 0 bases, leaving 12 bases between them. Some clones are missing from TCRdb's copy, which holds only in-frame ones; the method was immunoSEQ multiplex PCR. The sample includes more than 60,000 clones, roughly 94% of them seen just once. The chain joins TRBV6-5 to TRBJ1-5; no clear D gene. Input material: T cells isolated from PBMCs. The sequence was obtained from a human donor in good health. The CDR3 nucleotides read TGTGCCAGCAGCCCCGAGGGAATTAGCAATCAGCCCCAGCATTTT. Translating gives CASSPEGISNQPQHF.